This TCR beta chain was retrieved from a study of identical twins (dated by TCRdb to between 2015 and 2016). As for the study more broadly: The study deep-sequenced TCR alpha and beta repertoires from monozygotic twins, unrelated adults of various ages and cord blood to test whether fetal clonotypes persist. To rule out contamination, replicate twin experiments were performed at different times with different library preparation protocols. Broad study findings and their caveats: Compared with coincidental sharing between unrelated individuals, out-of-frame TCR alpha sequences shared between twins showed an excess of sequences with low generation probability. In beta out-of-frame sequences, excess twin sharing was weaker, because having fewer shared sequences lowered the signal-to-noise ratio. Abundant cord blood beta clonotypes carried fewer insertions; young adult naive repertoires showed a weaker similar trend, while memory repertoires showed none. Invariant T cells such as MAIT and iNKT could partly confound zero-insertion analyses, although diverse VJ usage argued against such confounding for most clonotypes. Out-of-frame TCR alpha sharing in monozygotic twins was systematically underestimated by recombination models, whereas sharing between unrelated individuals was in agreement with the recombination models. Because the same donors could not be followed over many years, the conclusions relied on cross-sectional statistical analysis.

This clonotype has a count of ten or more. Its recognized antigen is unknown. No quality values exist for individual bases; no much larger clone is one base distant. The library was made by 5' RACE. These reads were obtained on an Illumina HiSeq 2000. Template switching introduced a universal primer binding site; the final cDNA contained a unique molecular identifier, enabling accurate counting of TCR cDNA molecules. Specific primers in the conserved constant-segment region were used to synthesize first-strand cDNA for the TCR alpha and beta chains. To control for contamination, every cDNA library was double barcoded, receiving both a SMART-Mk sample barcode and Illumina barcodes. TruSeq adapter sequences, together with Illumina sample barcodes, were added in two successive PCR steps. Sequencing of the TCR alpha and beta cDNA libraries was done on the Illumina HiSeq platform using custom primers. For the original study's pipeline: Raw reads were processed with MiGEC to extract unique molecular identifiers, and MiXCR was used to determine CDR3 positions. Recombination models were inferred per individual with the repgenHMM and IGoR tools using an EM algorithm. The tcR package in R was used for shared clonotype analysis, with sharing normalized by the product of cloneset sizes. To study raw recombination without the effects of thymic and clonal selection, out-of-frame nonproductive sequences were analyzed. TCRdb redid the processing of the public reads, applying fastp at Q25 and MiXCR, and retained in-frame beta chains. Duplicate CDR3 protein sequences are folded into a single record with the most common DNA and genes. The V and J calls shown here were made by TCRdb, not taken from the authors' results. The sample has about 280,000 distinct CDR3 sequences on record, 6.5% to 9.5% of them singletons. The ten largest clones take up 2.1% of the sample.

All donors were healthy Caucasians. Three pairs of female monozygotic twins, all aged 18 to 29 years, were included in the twin cohort. Using Miltenyi CD45RO+ enrichment and human naive T-cell isolation kits, memory (CD45RO+) and naive T cells were isolated from PBMC. After removal of 6 bases from V and 6 bases from J, the junction retains 5 bases not matched to a gene. There are 13 amino acids in the CDR3, from cysteine to phenylalanine inclusive. The entry retains the CDR3 DNA only, 39 bases that are in frame from base 1. CDR1 and CDR2 are drawn from the germline V gene (reference sequence): DFQATT, SNEGSKA. This sample also appeared in a second study, on yellow fever vaccine responses in identical twins. The second paper further reports: The T cell response to vaccination in identical twins was reported by the authors to appear partly convergent and partly personalized. In the study, vaccine-responding T cell clones were precisely tracked in identical twins.

This TCR came from a woman between 18 and 30 years old in good health. The chain couples TRBV20-1 to TRBJ2-7; 13 bases in the junction line up with TRBD2. The sequenced material came from memory (CD45RO+) T cells sorted from blood. The sample's cell subset or site label is to be understood as: CD45RO+ enriched T cells. DNA sequence: TGCAGTGCCTCCGGACTAGCGGGAGTCGAGCAGTACTTC. Its product reads: CSASGLAGVEQYF.